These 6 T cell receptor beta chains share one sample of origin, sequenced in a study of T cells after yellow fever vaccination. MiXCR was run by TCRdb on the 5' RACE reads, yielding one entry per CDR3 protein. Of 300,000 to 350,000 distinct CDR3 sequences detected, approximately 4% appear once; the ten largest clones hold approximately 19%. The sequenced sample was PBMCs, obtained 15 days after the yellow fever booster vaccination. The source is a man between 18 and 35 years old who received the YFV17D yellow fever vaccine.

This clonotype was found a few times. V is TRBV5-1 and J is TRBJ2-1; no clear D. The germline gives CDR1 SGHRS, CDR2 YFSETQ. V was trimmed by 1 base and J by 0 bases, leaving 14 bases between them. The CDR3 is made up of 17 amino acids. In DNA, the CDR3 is TGCGCCAGCAGCTTGTATTTCTCTCCTAGCTCCTACAATGAGCAGTTCTTC. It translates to CASSLYFSPSSYNEQFF. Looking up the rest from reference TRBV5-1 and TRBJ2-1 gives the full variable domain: KAGVTQTPRYLIKTRGQQVTLSCSPISGHRSVSWYQQTPGQGLQFLFEYFSETQRNKGNFPGRFSGRQFSNSRSEMNVSTLELGDSALYLCASSLYFSPSSYNEQFFGPGTRLTVL.

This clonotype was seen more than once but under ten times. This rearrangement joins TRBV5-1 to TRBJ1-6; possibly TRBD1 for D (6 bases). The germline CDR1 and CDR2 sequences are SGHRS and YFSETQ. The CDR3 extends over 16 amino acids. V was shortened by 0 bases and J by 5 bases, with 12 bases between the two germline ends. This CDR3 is CASSLAGGQNNSPLHF. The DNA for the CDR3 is TGCGCCAGCAGCTTGGCCGGGGGGCAGAATAATTCACCCCTCCACTTT.

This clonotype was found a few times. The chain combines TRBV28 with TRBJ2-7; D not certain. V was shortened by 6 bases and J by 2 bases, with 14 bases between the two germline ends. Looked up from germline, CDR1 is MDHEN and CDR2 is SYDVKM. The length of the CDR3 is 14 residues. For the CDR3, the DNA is TGTGCCAGCAGGGGAACCAATGAGGCCTACGAGCAGTACGTC. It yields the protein CASRGTNEAYEQYV.

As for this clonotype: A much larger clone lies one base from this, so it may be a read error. CDR3 residues: CASSLGAGQANTDTQYF. The DNA of the CDR3 is TGTGCCAGCAGCTTAGGCGCGGGACAGGCGAACACAGATACGCAGTATTTT. The chain recombines TRBV7-2 with TRBJ2-3; 8 bases map to TRBD1. The CDR3 has 17 amino acids. CDR1 and CDR2 from the germline V gene are SGHTA and FQGNSA. With 1 base clipped from V and 2 bases from J, the junction kept 8 bases outside the gene matches.

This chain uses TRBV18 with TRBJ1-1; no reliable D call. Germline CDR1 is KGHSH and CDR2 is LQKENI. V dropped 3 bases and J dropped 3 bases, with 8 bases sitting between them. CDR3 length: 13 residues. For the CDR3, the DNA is TGTGCCAGCTCACCTAACACGGACACTGAAGCTTTCTTT. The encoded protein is CASSPNTDTEAFF.

As DNA, the CDR3 is TGTGCCAGCTCACCACTCAGCGGGGCCTACAATGAGCAGTTCTTC. Translation: CASSPLSGAYNEQFF. The chain is built from TRBV18 and TRBJ2-1; 7 nucleotides align to TRBD2. Germline CDR1 is KGHSH and CDR2 is LQKENI. There are 15 residues in the CDR3. With 1 base clipped from V and 2 bases from J, the junction kept 2 bases outside the gene matches.